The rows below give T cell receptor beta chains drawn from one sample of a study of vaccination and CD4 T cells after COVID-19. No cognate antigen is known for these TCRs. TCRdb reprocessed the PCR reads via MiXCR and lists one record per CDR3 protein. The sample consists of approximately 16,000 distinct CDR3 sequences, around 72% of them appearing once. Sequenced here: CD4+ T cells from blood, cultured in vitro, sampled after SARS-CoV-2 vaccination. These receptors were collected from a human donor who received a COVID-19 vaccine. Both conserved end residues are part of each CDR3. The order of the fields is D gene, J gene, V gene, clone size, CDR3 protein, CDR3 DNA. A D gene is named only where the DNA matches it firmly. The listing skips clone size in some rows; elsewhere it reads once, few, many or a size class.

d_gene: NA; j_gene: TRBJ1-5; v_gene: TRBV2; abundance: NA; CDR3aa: CASSKDNTEFFYSNQPQHF; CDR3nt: TGTGCCAGCAGCAAGGACAACACAGAGTTCTTTTATAGCAATCAGCCCCAGCATTTT
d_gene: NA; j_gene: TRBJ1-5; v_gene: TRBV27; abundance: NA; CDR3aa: CASNPAWTGNQPQHF; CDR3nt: TGTGCCAGCAACCCTGCCTGGACAGGCAATCAGCCCCAGCATTTT
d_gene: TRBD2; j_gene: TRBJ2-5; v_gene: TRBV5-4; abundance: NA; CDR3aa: CASSVGLAGAETQYF; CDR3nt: TGTGCCAGCAGCGTAGGACTAGCGGGGGCGGAGACCCAGTACTTC
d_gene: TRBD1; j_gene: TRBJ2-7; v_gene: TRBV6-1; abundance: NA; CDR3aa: CASSDPGQAIYEQYF; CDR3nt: TGTGCCAGCAGTGACCCCGGACAGGCGATCTACGAGCAGTACTTC
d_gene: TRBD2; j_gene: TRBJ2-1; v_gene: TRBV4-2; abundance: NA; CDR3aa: CASSQDSGGAHNEQFF; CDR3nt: TGTGCCAGCAGCCAAGATTCCGGGGGGGCCCACAATGAGCAGTTCTTC
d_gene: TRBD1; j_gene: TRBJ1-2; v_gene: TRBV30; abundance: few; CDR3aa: CAWSVHRQGGFGGYTF; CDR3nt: TGTGCCTGGAGTGTACACCGACAGGGTGGTTTCGGAGGCTACACCTTC
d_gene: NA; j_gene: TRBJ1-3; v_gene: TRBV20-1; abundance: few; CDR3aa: CSAEGARNTIYF; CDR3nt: TGCAGTGCCGAGGGAGCTAGAAACACCATATATTTT
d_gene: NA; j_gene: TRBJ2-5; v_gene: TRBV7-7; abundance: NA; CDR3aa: CASSLVVGGPRETQYF; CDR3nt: TGTGCCAGCAGCTTAGTTGTGGGGGGCCCTAGGGAGACCCAGTACTTC
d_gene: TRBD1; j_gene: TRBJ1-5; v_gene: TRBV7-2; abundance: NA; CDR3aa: CASRTDRRGNQPQHF; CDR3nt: TGTGCCAGCAGAACGGACAGGAGGGGCAATCAGCCCCAGCATTTT
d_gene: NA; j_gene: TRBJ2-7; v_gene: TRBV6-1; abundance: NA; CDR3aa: CASSGSMTELDEQYF; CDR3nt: TGTGCCAGCAGTGGATCCATGACAGAACTAGACGAGCAGTACTTC
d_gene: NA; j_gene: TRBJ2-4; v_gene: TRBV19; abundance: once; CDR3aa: CASSVQGRETKNIQYF; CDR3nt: TGTGCCAGTAGTGTACAGGGGCGGGAAACCAAAAACATTCAGTACTTC
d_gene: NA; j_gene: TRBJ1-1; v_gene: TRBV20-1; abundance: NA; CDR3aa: CSVTQGGAEGTEAFF; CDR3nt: TGCAGTGTAACACAAGGGGGGGCCGAGGGCACTGAAGCTTTCTTT
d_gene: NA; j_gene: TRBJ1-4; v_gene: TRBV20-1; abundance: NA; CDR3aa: CSARGSGEKLFF; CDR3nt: TGCAGTGCTAGAGGCTCGGGAGAAAAACTGTTTTTT
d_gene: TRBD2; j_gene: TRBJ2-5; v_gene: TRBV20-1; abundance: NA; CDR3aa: CSATPWSGGNQETQYF; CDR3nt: TGCAGTGCTACCCCGTGGAGCGGGGGAAACCAAGAGACCCAGTACTTC
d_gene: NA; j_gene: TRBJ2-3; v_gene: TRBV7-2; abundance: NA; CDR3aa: CASTPGGTDTQYF; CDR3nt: TGTGCCAGCACGCCGGGCGGAACAGATACGCAGTATTTT
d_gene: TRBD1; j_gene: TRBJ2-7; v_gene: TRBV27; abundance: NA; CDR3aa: CASSTGTASYEQYF; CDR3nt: TGTGCCAGCAGTACGGGGACAGCCTCCTACGAGCAGTACTTC
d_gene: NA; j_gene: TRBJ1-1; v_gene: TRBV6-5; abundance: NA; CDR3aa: CASSYRREGTEAFF; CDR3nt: TGTGCCAGCAGTTACCGGCGGGAGGGCACTGAAGCTTTCTTT
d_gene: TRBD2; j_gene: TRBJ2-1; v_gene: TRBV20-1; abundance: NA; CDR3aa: CSARDPLSGGANEQFF; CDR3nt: TGCAGTGCTAGAGATCCCCTTAGCGGGGGGGCCAATGAGCAGTTCTTC
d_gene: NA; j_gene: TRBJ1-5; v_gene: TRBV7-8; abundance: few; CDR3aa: CASSLALSQPSTPQHF; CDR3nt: TGTGCCAGCAGCTTAGCGCTCTCCCAGCCCTCTACGCCCCAGCATTTT
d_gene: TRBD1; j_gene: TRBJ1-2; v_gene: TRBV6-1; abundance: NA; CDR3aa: CASSVQGATGYTF; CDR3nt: TGTGCCAGCAGCGTACAGGGGGCGACTGGCTACACCTTC
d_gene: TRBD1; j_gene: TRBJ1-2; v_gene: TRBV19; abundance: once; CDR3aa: CASSLPNTGGSNYGYTF; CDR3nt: TGTGCCAGTAGTCTTCCCAACACAGGGGGATCCAACTATGGCTACACCTTC
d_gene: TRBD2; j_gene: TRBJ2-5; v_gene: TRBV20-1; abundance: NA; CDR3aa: CSARSPGGPETQYF; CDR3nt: TGCAGTGCTAGGTCGCCGGGGGGGCCAGAGACCCAGTACTTC
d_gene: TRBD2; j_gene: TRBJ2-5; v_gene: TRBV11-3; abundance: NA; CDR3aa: CASSPTGGGEETQYF; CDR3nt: TGTGCCAGCAGCCCGACCGGGGGGGGCGAGGAGACCCAGTACTTC
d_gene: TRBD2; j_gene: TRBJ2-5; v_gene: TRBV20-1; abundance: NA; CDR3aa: CSARDRLAGYQETQYF; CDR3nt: TGCAGTGCTAGAGATCGGTTAGCGGGGTACCAAGAGACCCAGTACTTC
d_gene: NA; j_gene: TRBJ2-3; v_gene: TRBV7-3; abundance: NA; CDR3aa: CASSSRGGAADTQYF; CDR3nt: TGTGCCAGCAGCTCGAGGGGGGGGGCTGCAGATACGCAGTATTTT
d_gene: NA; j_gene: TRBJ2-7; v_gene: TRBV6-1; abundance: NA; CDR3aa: CASSVGGLEQYF; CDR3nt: TGTGCCAGCAGTGTAGGGGGGCTCGAGCAGTACTTC
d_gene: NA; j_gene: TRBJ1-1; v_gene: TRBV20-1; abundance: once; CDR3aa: CSAPLSGNTEAFF; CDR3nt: TGCAGTGCTCCCTTGTCCGGGAACACTGAAGCTTTCTTT
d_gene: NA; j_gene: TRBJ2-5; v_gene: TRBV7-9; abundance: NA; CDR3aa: CASSLKSDGTQYF; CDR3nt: TGTGCCAGCAGCTTAAAATCGGACGGGACCCAGTACTTC
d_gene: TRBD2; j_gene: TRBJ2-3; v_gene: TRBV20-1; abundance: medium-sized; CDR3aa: CSAPSGVTDTQYF; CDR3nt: TGCAGTGCCCCTAGCGGGGTCACAGATACGCAGTATTTT
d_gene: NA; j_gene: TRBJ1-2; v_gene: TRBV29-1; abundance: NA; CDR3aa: CSVEEEGDYGYTF; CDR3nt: TGCAGCGTTGAGGAGGAGGGGGACTATGGCTACACCTTC
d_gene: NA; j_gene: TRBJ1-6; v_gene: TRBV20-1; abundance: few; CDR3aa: CSALRQINSPLHF; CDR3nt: TGCAGTGCTCTAAGACAGATTAATTCACCCCTCCACTTT
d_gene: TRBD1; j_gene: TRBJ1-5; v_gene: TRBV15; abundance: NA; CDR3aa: CATSRDKGAKNQPQHF; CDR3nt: TGTGCCACCAGCAGAGATAAGGGGGCGAAGAATCAGCCCCAGCATTTT
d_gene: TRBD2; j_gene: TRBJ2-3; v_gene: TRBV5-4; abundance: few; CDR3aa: CASSLVAGGQTDTQYF; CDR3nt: TGTGCCAGCAGCTTGGTGGCGGGGGGGCAGACAGATACGCAGTATTTT
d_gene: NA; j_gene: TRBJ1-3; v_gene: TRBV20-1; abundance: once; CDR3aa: CSARGDSDGNTIYF; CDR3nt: TGCAGTGCTAGGGGAGATTCGGACGGAAACACCATATATTTT
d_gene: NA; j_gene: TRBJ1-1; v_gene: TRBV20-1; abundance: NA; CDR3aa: CSAGVGSVNTEAFF; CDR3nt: TGCAGTGCCGGCGTGGGTTCGGTTAACACTGAAGCTTTCTTT
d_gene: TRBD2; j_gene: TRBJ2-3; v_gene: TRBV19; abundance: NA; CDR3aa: CASRAGLAVDTQYF; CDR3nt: TGTGCCAGTAGGGCGGGACTAGCGGTAGATACGCAGTATTTT
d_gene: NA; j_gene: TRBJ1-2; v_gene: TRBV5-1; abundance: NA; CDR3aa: CASSLETYGYTF; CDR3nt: TGCGCCAGCAGCTTGGAGACATATGGCTACACCTTC
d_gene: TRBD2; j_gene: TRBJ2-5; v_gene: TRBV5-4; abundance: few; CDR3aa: CASSLAAGGDTETQYF; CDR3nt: TGTGCCAGCAGCTTGGCCGCGGGGGGGGATACGGAGACCCAGTACTTC
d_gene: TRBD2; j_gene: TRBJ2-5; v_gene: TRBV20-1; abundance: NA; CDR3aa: CSAEYSGGTTLYQETQYF; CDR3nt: TGCAGTGCTGAGTACAGCGGGGGGACAACCCTATACCAAGAGACCCAGTACTTC
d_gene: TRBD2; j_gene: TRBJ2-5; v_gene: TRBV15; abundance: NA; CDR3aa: CATSPHPDPAGGVKTQYF; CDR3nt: TGTGCCACCAGTCCGCACCCGGATCCAGCGGGGGGAGTGAAGACCCAGTACTTC
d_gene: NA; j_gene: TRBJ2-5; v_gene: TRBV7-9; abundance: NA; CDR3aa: CASSPEGRETQYF; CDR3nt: TGTGCCAGCAGCCCCGAGGGCAGAGAGACCCAGTACTTC
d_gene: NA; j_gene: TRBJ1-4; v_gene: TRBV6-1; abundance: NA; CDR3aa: CASSVHREGEKLFF; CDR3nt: TGTGCCAGCAGTGTCCACAGGGAGGGTGAAAAACTGTTTTTT
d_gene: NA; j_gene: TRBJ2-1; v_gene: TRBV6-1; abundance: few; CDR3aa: CASRPPGRSSYNEQFF; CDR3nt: TGTGCCAGCAGGCCCCCGGGACGGAGCTCCTACAATGAGCAGTTCTTC